These T cell receptor beta chains were read from a single sample in a study of blood T cell repertoires in COVID-19. Data came from immunoSEQ multiplex PCR; TCRdb stores just in-frame clones and leaves some out. Of 90,000 or so clones in the sample, roughly 90% were seen once. The sequenced material came from peripheral blood. The receptors here all came from a man aged 55 to 70 with COVID-19, enrolled during active disease. CDR3s include the opening cysteine and the closing phenylalanine or tryptophan. Each record gives: V gene, J gene, D gene, clone size, CDR3 DNA, CDR3 protein. The D gene is left open where the match is weak. Size tells how often a clone was seen (once, few, many) or the class of an expanded clone, and some rows leave it out.

v_gene: TRBV29-1
j_gene: TRBJ1-1
d_gene: .
abundance: .
CDR3nt: TGCAGCGTTGAAGATCAGGAAGGCACTGAAGCTTTCTTT
CDR3aa: CSVEDQEGTEAFF

v_gene: TRBV6-1
j_gene: TRBJ1-3
d_gene: .
abundance: .
CDR3nt: TGTGCCAGCGGTGACAACTCTGGAAACACCATATATTTT
CDR3aa: CASGDNSGNTIYF

v_gene: TRBV19
j_gene: TRBJ2-3
d_gene: .
abundance: .
CDR3nt: TGTGCCAGTAGTATAGATTCAACTCAGGGGTTGAGCACAGATACGCAGTATTTT
CDR3aa: CASSIDSTQGLSTDTQYF

v_gene: TRBV6-1
j_gene: TRBJ2-5
d_gene: .
abundance: once
CDR3nt: TGTGCCAGCAGTGATACGTGGGCGGACCGGGGGACCCAGTACTTC
CDR3aa: CASSDTWADRGTQYF

v_gene: TRBV18
j_gene: TRBJ2-1
d_gene: TRBD1
abundance: .
CDR3nt: TGTGCCAGCTCTCACGGGACAGGGGGCGATGAGCAGTTCTTC
CDR3aa: CASSHGTGGDEQFF

v_gene: TRBV7-9
j_gene: TRBJ1-2
d_gene: .
abundance: once
CDR3nt: TGTGCCAGCAGCTCCGAGTCCCCCCACACCTTC
CDR3aa: CASSSESPHTF

v_gene: TRBV10-3
j_gene: TRBJ2-2
d_gene: .
abundance: .
CDR3nt: TGTGCCATCAGTGTAACAGAACCGAACACCGGGGAGCTGTTTTTT
CDR3aa: CAISVTEPNTGELFF

v_gene: TRBV7-8
j_gene: TRBJ1-3
d_gene: .
abundance: .
CDR3nt: TGTGCCAGCAGCGGCCACGACGGGTACTCTGGAAACACCATATATTTT
CDR3aa: CASSGHDGYSGNTIYF

v_gene: TRBV25-1
j_gene: TRBJ1-1
d_gene: TRBD1
abundance: .
CDR3nt: TGTGCCAGCGGGACAGGAGAGACTGAAGCTTTCTTT
CDR3aa: CASGTGETEAFF

v_gene: TRBV19
j_gene: TRBJ2-5
d_gene: .
abundance: .
CDR3nt: TGTGCCAGTAGTACAACTCCCAGGTCGTACGCGGGGTACCAAGAGACCCAGTACTTC
CDR3aa: CASSTTPRSYAGYQETQYF

v_gene: TRBV6-5
j_gene: TRBJ1-2
d_gene: .
abundance: .
CDR3nt: TGTGCCAGCAGTTACTCGGGAGGGAACTATGGCTACACCTTC
CDR3aa: CASSYSGGNYGYTF

v_gene: TRBV15
j_gene: TRBJ1-1
d_gene: .
abundance: .
CDR3nt: TGTGCCACCGGAGGCCGGATCACTGAAGCTTTCTTT
CDR3aa: CATGGRITEAFF

v_gene: TRBV28
j_gene: TRBJ2-7
d_gene: .
abundance: .
CDR3nt: TGTGCCAGCAGTTTATGGGCGCCGGACGGGAGCTCCTACGAGCAGTACTTC
CDR3aa: CASSLWAPDGSSYEQYF

v_gene: TRBV4-1
j_gene: TRBJ1-2
d_gene: TRBD1
abundance: once
CDR3nt: TGCGCCAGCAGCCCCCCGGGACAGGGGGCCTTTGGCTACACCTTC
CDR3aa: CASSPPGQGAFGYTF

v_gene: TRBV11-3
j_gene: TRBJ2-5
d_gene: .
abundance: .
CDR3nt: TGTGCCAGCAGCTTAGTTGGCCAGGGGGGACAGTACTTC
CDR3aa: CASSLVGQGGQYF

v_gene: TRBV4-1
j_gene: TRBJ2-4
d_gene: TRBD2
abundance: .
CDR3nt: TGCGCCAGCAGCCAGATCCCCGGGACTAGCCCCAACATTCAGTACTTC
CDR3aa: CASSQIPGTSPNIQYF

v_gene: TRBV5-1
j_gene: TRBJ1-1
d_gene: TRBD1
abundance: .
CDR3nt: TGCGCCAGCAGCCCGCAGGGGGATTGGACTGAAGCTTTCTTT
CDR3aa: CASSPQGDWTEAFF

v_gene: TRBV15
j_gene: TRBJ1-5
d_gene: TRBD1
abundance: .
CDR3nt: TGTGCCACCAGCACAATTACAGGGGGCTGGAATCAGCCCCAGCATTTT
CDR3aa: CATSTITGGWNQPQHF

v_gene: TRBV25-1
j_gene: TRBJ1-5
d_gene: .
abundance: .
CDR3nt: TGTGCCAGCAGGTTGGAGGTAGGGTTTCAGCCCCAGCATTTT
CDR3aa: CASRLEVGFQPQHF

v_gene: TRBV19
j_gene: TRBJ1-1
d_gene: .
abundance: once
CDR3nt: TGTGCGACGAGATGGAGGAGGGGCTTAGAGAACACTGAAGCTTTCTTT
CDR3aa: CATRWRRGLENTEAFF

v_gene: TRBV2
j_gene: TRBJ1-1
d_gene: .
abundance: .
CDR3nt: TGTGCCAGCAGTGAGGGGACAAGGAACACTGAAGCTTTCTTT
CDR3aa: CASSEGTRNTEAFF

v_gene: TRBV7-9
j_gene: TRBJ2-3
d_gene: .
abundance: .
CDR3nt: TGTGCCAGCAGCTTAGCGCCCCCAGGCACAGATACGCAGTATTTT
CDR3aa: CASSLAPPGTDTQYF

v_gene: TRBV2
j_gene: TRBJ2-7
d_gene: TRBD1
abundance: .
CDR3nt: TGTGCCAGCAGTCCCAGGACAGGTTCCTACGAGCAGTACTTC
CDR3aa: CASSPRTGSYEQYF

v_gene: TRBV6-5
j_gene: TRBJ1-4
d_gene: .
abundance: .
CDR3nt: TGTGCCAGCAGTCGAGACAGGCCGAATGAAAAACTGTTTTTT
CDR3aa: CASSRDRPNEKLFF

v_gene: TRBV5-4
j_gene: TRBJ1-6
d_gene: .
abundance: .
CDR3nt: TGTGCCAGCAGCCCCACAGCTATAGGCAATTCACCCCTCCACTTT
CDR3aa: CASSPTAIGNSPLHF